These 15 T cell receptor beta chains share one sample of origin, sequenced in a study of identical twins (TCRdb year 2016). The library was obtained by 5' RACE. Reads for this sample came from an Illumina HiSeq 2000. TCRdb reran the public reads through fastp at Q25 and MiXCR, keeping productive beta chains. For every CDR3 protein sequence, its rows merge into one entry that carries the most common genes and DNA. The sample has around 490,000 distinct CDR3 sequences on record, roughly 15% of them singletons. 0.44% of the sample is taken by the ten largest. The data also belong to a second study, concerning yellow fever vaccine responses in identical twins.

What was sequenced was CD4+ T cells sorted from blood. These receptors came from a woman aged 18-29 years in good health.

The chain is built from TRBV6-1 and TRBJ2-3; 9 bases line up with TRBD1. The CDR3 contains 12 residues. Germline trimming cut 7 bases from V and 13 bases from J; bases unmatched to any gene: 9. Looked up from germline, CDR1 is MNHNS and CDR2 is SASEGT. The CDR3, as DNA: TGTGCCAGCACACGCCGGGACAGGGACAAGTATTTT. Protein sequence: CASTRRDRDKYF.

This clonotype was detected only a few times. This chain links TRBV5-1 with TRBJ1-6, with 9 positions matching TRBD1. The CDR3 is 19 residues long. The germline gives CDR1 SGHRS, CDR2 YFSETQ. V lost 2 bases to trimming and J lost 0 bases; unmatched junction nucleotides: 9. The DNA for the CDR3 is TGCGCCAGCAGCTTACGACAGGGGGATATTGGCTCCTATAATTCACCCCTCCACTTT. It is translated as CASSLRQGDIGSYNSPLHF. Supplemented by reference TRBV5-1 and TRBJ1-6, the full variable domain reads KAGVTQTPRYLIKTRGQQVTLSCSPISGHRSVSWYQQTPGQGLQFLFEYFSETQRNKGNFPGRFSGRQFSNSRSEMNVSTLELGDSALYLCASSLRQGDIGSYNSPLHFGNGTRLTVT.

This clonotype has just a few counts. J is TRBJ2-1 and V is TRBV20-1; 9 nucleotides agree with TRBD2. From germline, CDR1 is DFQATT and CDR2 SNEGSKA (reference sequence). J lost 9 bases, V lost 3 bases, and 9 bases had no gene match. This CDR3 has 14 residues. The CDR3 here is CSASSSSGVGEQFF. DNA for the CDR3: TGCAGTGCTAGTTCTTCTAGCGGGGTGGGTGAGCAGTTCTTC.

The chain couples TRBV15 to TRBJ2-2; TRBD2 matches 7 bases. V was clipped by 7 bases and J by 1 base; unmatched bases: 6. This CDR3 is built from 15 residues. The germline V gene has CDR1 LNHNV and CDR2 YYDKDF (reference sequence). The DNA for the CDR3 is TGTGCCACCAAAGTGGGGGGGATGAACACCGGGGAGCTGTTTTTT. Protein product: CATKVGGMNTGELFF.

Many counts were recorded for this clonotype. This sequence joins TRBV12-3 or TRBV12-4 and TRBJ2-1, with 8 nucleotides matching TRBD1. This CDR3 is built from 13 residues. V shed 5 bases, J shed 12 bases, and the junction held 9 bases outside the gene matches. The DNA for the CDR3 is TGTGCCAGCAGTGTGAGACAGGGGCTGGGGCAGTTCTTC. This codes for CASSVRQGLGQFF.

This chain links TRBV7-3 with TRBJ2-3; 12 positions agree with TRBD2. The trim removed 2 bases at V and 5 bases at J, leaving 5 bases unmatched. The CDR3 covers 16 residues. Germline assignment: CDR1 SGHTA and CDR2 FQGTGA. CDR3 protein: CASSLYPGLAGDTQYF. For the CDR3, the DNA is TGTGCCAGCAGCTTATACCCGGGACTAGCGGGAGATACGCAGTATTTT. The entire variable domain, with the rest obtained from reference TRBV7-3 and TRBJ2-3, is as follows: GAGVSQTPSNKVTEKGKYVELRCDPISGHTALYWYRQSLGQGPEFLIYFQGTGAADDSGLPNDRFFAVRPEGSVSTLKIQRTERGDSAVYLCASSLYPGLAGDTQYFGPGTRLTVL.

This clonotype has just a few counts. The chain recombines TRBV19 with TRBJ2-3; 9 bases match TRBD1. Trimming removed 7 bases from V and 3 bases from J; junction bases left unmatched: 5. CDR3 length equals 14 residues. Germline CDR1 and CDR2: LNHDA and SQIVND (reference sequence). In nucleotides, the CDR3 is TGTGCCAGTACCCGGACAGGGGAGACAGATACGCAGTATTTT. As protein: CASTRTGETDTQYF.

This chain links TRBV15 with TRBJ2-6; D is unclear. Trimming shortened V by 1 base and J by 1 base, and 8 bases separated the two germline ends. The CDR3 has 16 amino acids. In germline, CDR1 is LNHNV, CDR2 YYDKDF (reference sequence). In DNA form, the CDR3 reads TGTGCCACCAGCAGAGGAGGTTCTTCTGGGGCCAACGTCCTGACTTTC. This translates into CATSRGGSSGANVLTF.

CDR3 residues: CAISETGDRDGYTF. CDR3 DNA: TGTGCCATCAGTGAGACAGGGGACCGGGATGGCTACACCTTC. The chain has TRBV10-3 and TRBJ1-2; 7 bases are shared with TRBD1. V shed 2 bases, J shed 6 bases, and the junction held 6 bases outside the gene matches. The CDR3 extends over 14 amino acids. Germline CDR1 is ENHRY and CDR2 is SYGVKD.

V gene TRBV25-1 combines with J gene TRBJ1-1; possibly TRBD1 for D (5 bases). From germline, CDR1 is MGHDK and CDR2 SYGVNS. The germline V and J ends were trimmed by 3 bases and 5 bases, with 13 bases remaining between them. The CDR3 runs to 14 residues. The CDR3 nucleotides are TGTGCCAGCAGTGACCAGGGCGGGGGTACTGAAGCTTTCTTT. It specifies CASSDQGGGTEAFF.

The chain is built from TRBV10-1 and TRBJ2-3, with 8 bases identical to TRBD2. CDR3 length: 15 residues. The V gene end was trimmed by 3 bases and the J gene end by 4 bases; junction bases not matched to a gene: 6. The V gene's germline CDR1 is WNHNN and CDR2 SYGVQD (reference sequence). Here the CDR3 reads CASSDSGGRPDTQYF. The CDR3 region has the DNA TGCGCCAGCAGTGACTCGGGGGGGCGTCCAGATACGCAGTATTTT.

This clonotype was recorded many times. The chain uses TRBV12-3 or TRBV12-4 and TRBJ2-1, with D hard to call. The V gene lost 3 bases and the J gene lost 9 bases, with 6 bases spanning the gap. The CDR3 contains 11 residues. The CDR3 region has the DNA TGTGCCAGCAGTTTTCGAAGTGAGCAGTTCTTC. Protein sequence: CASSFRSEQFF.

This clonotype appeared a few times. This rearrangement joins TRBV15 to TRBJ2-1; 8 nucleotides agree with TRBD1. The germline gives CDR1 LNHNV, CDR2 YYDKDF (reference sequence). The CDR3 contains 16 residues. V dropped 1 base and J dropped 8; count of bases not matched to a gene: 10. The CDR3 sequence is CATSRAPQGAGDEQFF. CDR3 sequence (DNA): TGTGCCACCAGCAGAGCTCCCCAGGGGGCTGGGGATGAGCAGTTCTTC.

The chain employs TRBV5-1 and TRBJ2-4; D uncertain. Germline V lookup: CDR1 SGHRS, CDR2 YFSETQ. The CDR3 sequence is 16 residues long. V was cut by 2 bases and J by 2 bases, with 14 bases left in between. The CDR3 DNA reads as TGCGCCAGCAGCTTTGGTGCAGGAGTCACCAAAAACATTCAGTACTTC. This encodes CASSFGAGVTKNIQYF.

The chain carries TRBV20-1 and TRBJ2-1; no definite D call. V was clipped by 0 bases and J by 3 bases, with 9 bases between them. Germline-derived CDR1 and CDR2 are DFQATT and SNEGSKA (reference sequence). The CDR3 covers 14 residues. Here the CDR3 reads CSARDVVNYNEQFF. For the CDR3, the DNA is TGCAGTGCTAGAGACGTAGTGAACTACAATGAGCAGTTCTTC.